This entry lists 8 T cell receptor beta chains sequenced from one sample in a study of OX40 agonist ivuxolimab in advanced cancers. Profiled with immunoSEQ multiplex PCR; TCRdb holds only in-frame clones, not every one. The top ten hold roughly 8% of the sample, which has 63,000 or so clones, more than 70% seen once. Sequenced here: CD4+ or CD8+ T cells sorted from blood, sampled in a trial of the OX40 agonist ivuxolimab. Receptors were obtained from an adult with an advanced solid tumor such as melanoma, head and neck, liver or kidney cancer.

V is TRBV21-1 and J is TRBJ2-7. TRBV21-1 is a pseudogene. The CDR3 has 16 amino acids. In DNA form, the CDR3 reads TGTGCCAGCAGCAAAATTGAGGGGATACAATCCTACGAGCAGTACTTC. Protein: CASSKIEGIQSYEQYF.

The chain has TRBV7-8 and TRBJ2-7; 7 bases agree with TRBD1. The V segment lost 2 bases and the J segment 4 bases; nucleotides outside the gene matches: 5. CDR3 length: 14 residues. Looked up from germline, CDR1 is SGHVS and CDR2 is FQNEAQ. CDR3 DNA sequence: TGTGCCAGCAGCTTACAAGGGGGCGGGTACGAGCAGTACTTC. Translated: CASSLQGGGYEQYF.

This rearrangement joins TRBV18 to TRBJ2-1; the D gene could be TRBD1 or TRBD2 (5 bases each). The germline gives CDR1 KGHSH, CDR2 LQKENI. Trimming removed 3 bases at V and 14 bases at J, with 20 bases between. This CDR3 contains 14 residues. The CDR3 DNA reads TGTGCCAGCTCACCTGCCGGGACCCTAAGCTGGAAGTTCTTC. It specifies CASSPAGTLSWKFF.

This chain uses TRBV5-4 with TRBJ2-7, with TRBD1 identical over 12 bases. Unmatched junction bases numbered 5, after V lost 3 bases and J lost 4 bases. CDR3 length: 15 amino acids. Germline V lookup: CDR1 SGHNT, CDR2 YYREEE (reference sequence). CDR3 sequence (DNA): TGTGCCAGCAGCTCCGGGACAGGGGGCATTTACGAGCAGTACTTC. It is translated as CASSSGTGGIYEQYF.

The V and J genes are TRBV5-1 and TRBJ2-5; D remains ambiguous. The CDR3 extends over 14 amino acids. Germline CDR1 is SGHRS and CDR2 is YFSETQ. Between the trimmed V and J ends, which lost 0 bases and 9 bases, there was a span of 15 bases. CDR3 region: CASSLDQTPRSQYF. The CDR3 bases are TGCGCCAGCAGCTTGGACCAGACCCCCAGATCCCAGTACTTC.

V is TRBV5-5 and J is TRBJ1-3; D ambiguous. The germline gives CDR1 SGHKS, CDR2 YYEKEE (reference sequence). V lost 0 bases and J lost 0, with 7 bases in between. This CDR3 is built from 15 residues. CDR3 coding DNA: TGTGCCAGCAGCTTGGAAAAGGGCTCTGGAAACACCATATATTTT. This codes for CASSLEKGSGNTIYF.

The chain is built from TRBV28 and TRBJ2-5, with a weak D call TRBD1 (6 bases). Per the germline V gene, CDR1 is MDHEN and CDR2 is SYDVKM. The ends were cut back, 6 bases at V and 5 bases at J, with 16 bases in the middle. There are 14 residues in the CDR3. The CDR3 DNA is TGTGCCAGCAGCCGGCGCAGGGGACGGGAGACCCAGTACTTC. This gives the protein CASSRRRGRETQYF. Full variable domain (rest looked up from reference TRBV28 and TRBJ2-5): DVKVTQSSRYLVKRTGEKVFLECVQDMDHENMFWYRQDPGLGLRLIYFSYDVKMKEKGDIPEGYSVSREKKERFSLILESASTNQTSMYLCASSRRRGRETQYFGPGTRLLVL.

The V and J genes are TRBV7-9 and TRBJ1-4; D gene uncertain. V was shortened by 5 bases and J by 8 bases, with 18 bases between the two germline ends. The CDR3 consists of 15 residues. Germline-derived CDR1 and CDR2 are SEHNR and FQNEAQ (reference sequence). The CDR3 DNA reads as TGTGCCAGCAGCATATGGACCGGCGAGGGCGAAAAACTGTTTTTT. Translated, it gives CASSIWTGEGEKLFF. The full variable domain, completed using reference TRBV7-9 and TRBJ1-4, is DTGVSQNPRHKITKRGQNVTFRCDPISEHNRLYWYRQTLGQGPEFLTYFQNEAQLEKSRLLSDRFSAERPKGSFSTLEIQRTEQGDSAMYLCASSIWTGEGEKLFFGSGTQLSVL.